This T cell receptor beta chain derives from a study of PD-1 blockade in classical Hodgkin lymphoma. The V and J ends lost 6 bases and 4 bases, in that order; junction bases with no gene match: 10. Germline CDR1 reads MDHEN; CDR2 reads SYDVKM. The CDR3 is made up of 17 amino acids. Assay used: immunoSEQ multiplex PCR; TCRdb lists only in-frame clones, some missing. The sample lists around 19,000 clones; around 75% were seen once. Brentuximab vedotin exposure varied, and every patient relapsed after autologous stem cell transplantation. Best responses included complete response and partial response; otherwise, the best response was progressive disease.

The chain uses TRBV28 and TRBJ1-6; 9 bases line up with TRBD1. Material: peripheral blood mononuclear cells (PBMCs), obtained at baseline. This TCR was sampled from a human donor with classical Hodgkin lymphoma. The CDR3 spells CASRRTGTGLYNSPLHF. The CDR3 DNA reads as TGTGCCAGCAGACGTACCGGGACAGGGTTATATAATTCACCCCTCCACTTT.